Below are 5 T cell receptor beta chains sequenced from a single sample in a study of vaccination and CD4 T cells after COVID-19 (dated by TCRdb to between 2021 and 2023). These receptors' targets are unknown. Libraries came from PCR. TCRdb lists the instrument as Illumina iSeq 100. DNA from cultured CD4+ T cells was subjected to TCR sequencing with the Oncomine TCR Beta short-read assay at the Johns Hopkins FTIC core. TCRdb itself trimmed the public reads at Q25 with fastp, ran MiXCR and retained productive beta chains. Rows with one shared CDR3 protein collapse into an entry with the most common genes and DNA. The sample table lists some 15,000 distinct CDR3 sequences, 21% of them with a count of one. Together, the top ten hold around 12% of the sample. According to the study, the label for this sample's treatment or condition signals: roughly 11-day PBMC culture with coronavirus spike peptide pools or control peptides (ViraFEST assay).

The sequenced sample was CD4+ T cells from blood, cultured in vitro, obtained before SARS-CoV-2 vaccination. The source is a human donor who received a COVID-19 vaccine.

Only a few counts were recorded for this clonotype. CDR3 DNA sequence: TGTGCCAGTAGTATAGGCGGGAACACCGGGGAGCTGTTTTTT. This gives the protein CASSIGGNTGELFF. The rearrangement links TRBV19 to TRBJ2-2; D is unclear. V lost 1 base and J lost 1, with 4 bases in between. Germline lookup yields CDR1 LNHDA and CDR2 SQIVND (reference sequence). The CDR3 covers 14 residues. The variable domain in full, completed from reference TRBV19 and TRBJ2-2, reads DGGITQSPKYLFRKEGQNVTLSCEQNLNHDAMYWYRQDPGQGLRLIYYSQIVNDFQKGDIAEGYSVSREKKESFPLTVTSAQKNPTAFYLCASSIGGNTGELFFGEGSRLTVL.

This clonotype came up a few times. The CDR3 bases are TGTGCCAGCACCCCCGGTTGGCGGCCTCTAGCCAAAAACATTCAGTACTTC. Its protein is CASTPGWRPLAKNIQYF. The chain links TRBV5-8 to TRBJ2-4; D call uncertain. V lost 6 bases, J lost 0 bases, and 19 bases lay in between. This CDR3 contains 17 residues. Per germline, CDR1 SGHTS and CDR2 YDEGEE.

The V and J genes are TRBV24-1 and TRBJ1-2, with D hard to call. The V and J ends lost 3 bases and 7 bases respectively, with 11 bases between them. Germline CDR1 KGHDR, CDR2 SFDVKD. The CDR3 extends over 13 amino acids. The CDR3 DNA reads as TGTGCCACCAGTGATAGGGCAGGTGTTGGCTACACCTTC. It yields the protein CATSDRAGVGYTF.

The chain carries TRBV5-1 and TRBJ1-5, with 10 bases fitting TRBD1. V lost 4 bases, J lost 6 bases, and 7 bases stayed unmatched. The germline gives CDR1 SGHRS, CDR2 YFSETQ. The CDR3 runs 15 residues. For the CDR3, the DNA is TGCGCCAGCAGCGCGACAGGGGGCCGTAGTCAGCCCCAGCATTTT. Encoded protein: CASSATGGRSQPQHF.

V gene TRBV20-1 combines with J gene TRBJ2-7; 8 bases match TRBD1. The CDR3 spans 14 residues. The V gene end was trimmed by 3 bases and the J gene end by 2 bases; junction bases not matched to a gene: 6. Germline loops: CDR1 DFQATT, CDR2 SNEGSKA (reference sequence). The CDR3 is CSASIPGGPYEQYF. The DNA of the CDR3 is TGCAGTGCTAGTATCCCAGGGGGCCCCTACGAGCAGTACTTC.